The present entry profiles one T cell receptor beta chain with its context. Its antigen is still unknown. Clones were sequenced by immunoSEQ multiplex PCR, and TCRdb holds only the in-frame ones, with some missing. The sample consists of around 100,000 clones, approximately 75% of them appearing once. This record comes from a study of radiotherapy plus CTLA-4 blockade in lung cancer. Across the study: Around 20% of enrolled patients responded objectively, and about 31% had disease control. Whole-study results and caveats: Interferon-beta and early blood T cell clone dynamics reportedly predicted response best. Radiotherapy was combined with ipilimumab, and tumor-derived TCR clones then expanded in blood.

Each patient with chemo-refractory metastatic non-small-cell lung cancer was treated with focal radiation plus CTLA-4 blockade using ipilimumab. Sequencing was performed on peripheral blood, taken from a patient treated with radiotherapy plus ipilimumab. This sequence originates from a human donor with non-small cell lung cancer who had a partial response to radiotherapy plus ipilimumab. Some clones in this sample may be carry-over from other donors' samples.

The CDR3 DNA sequence: TGTGCCAGCAGCGTATACAGAAACACTGAAGCTTTCTTT. Translation gives CASSVYRNTEAFF. The chain couples TRBV9 to TRBJ1-1; no firm D call. Germline lookup yields CDR1 SGDLS and CDR2 YYNGEE. The CDR3 has 13 amino acids. Trimming removed 1 base at V and 2 bases at J, with 6 bases between.